This T cell receptor beta chain came from a study of regulatory T cells in long-lasting Graves disease (dated by TCRdb to 2020 to 2023). As for the study more broadly: Newly diagnosed Graves' disease patients had taken antithyroid drugs for less than 3 months. Persistent Graves' disease patients were compared with newly diagnosed Graves' disease patients by peripheral blood TCR sequencing and RNA sequencing. The study was conducted in China and was registered as a clinical trial. A total of roughly 35 samples underwent TCR sequencing: about 13 from persistent and some 20 from newly diagnosed Graves' disease patients.

General study outcomes and caveats: Persistent Graves' disease patients showed lower TCR Shannon entropy and fewer highly expanded clones than newly diagnosed patients, suggesting clonal expansion. Preferential use of TRBV28, TRBJ1-2 and TRBJ2-5 was observed in persistent disease, whereas TRBV20-1 and TRBJ2-1 were favored in newly diagnosed disease. Peripheral blood alone was examined, since thyroid tissue, which constituted the primary lesion, could not be accessed. As a limitation, the authors acknowledged that the small sample size may reduce accuracy. Only the TCR beta chain was sequenced and analyzed. Persistent patients shared more public clonotypes among themselves (around 3,000) than newly diagnosed patients did (approximately 900).

This clonotype was counted between two and nine times. There is no known antigen for this receptor. No base-level quality is on record; no much larger clone is a single base apart. From cysteine to phenylalanine, the CDR3 is 13 amino acids long. Solely the CDR3 DNA is kept, with 39 bases framed from the first base. The germline V gene gives CDR1 as SGHNT and CDR2 as YENEEA. V and J are truncated by 2 bases and 3 bases respectively, leaving an intervening sequence of 7 bases. The time point label, as the study defines it: newly diagnosed GD, antithyroid drugs for less than 3 months. For both TCR sequencing and RNA sequencing, RNA was extracted from PBMCs using TRIzol. The diagnosis of Graves' disease followed American Thyroid Association guidelines. The patients came from an endocrinology department in Xi'an, China. Each patient gave approximately 8.8 milliliters of peripheral blood, collected in an EDTA anticoagulant tube. PBMCs were isolated by Ficoll Paque Plus density gradient separation without further T cell sorting. An Agilent 2100 Bioanalyzer and agarose gel were used to check RNA quality, while a NanoDrop 2000 measured RNA concentration.

Library generation was performed with multiplex PCR. For sequencing, an Illumina HiSeq 4000 was employed. CDR3 regions were amplified by Arm-PCR with iRepertoire HTBI primers to construct TCR beta libraries. Gel purification was performed on PCR products prior to sequencing. For the original study's pipeline: Gene usage analysis of CDR3 amino acid clonotypes relied on the approximately 60 TRBV and about 15 TRBJ segments identified across samples. Filtered high-quality paired reads were merged into contigs using COPE and FqMerger. BLAST was used to align contigs to IMGT TRBV, TRBD and TRBJ reference genes, with CDR3 defined following IMGT. Any clonotype with a frequency above 0.1% was classified as a highly expanded clone. Shannon entropy was used to measure repertoire diversity, and the Gini coefficient was used to measure V-J evenness. Public clonotypes were defined as clonotypes shared by more than one individual. TCRdb handled the public reads itself, with Q25 trimming in fastp and clone calling in MiXCR, and kept productive beta chains. All rows with the same CDR3 protein become a single entry with the most common DNA and genes. These V and J calls are TCRdb output, not the study's own analysis. This sample gives 410,000 or so distinct CDR3 sequences in total; approximately 15% of them show up just once. The ten largest account for 16% of the sample.

This sample was also put to use in a study of T cells in Graves' hyperthyroidism and ophthalmopathy. That second publication adds: Stable Graves' hyperthyroidism was defined as the absence of progression to ophthalmopathy over 18 months of follow-up. The hyperthyroidism patients were between 18 and 65 years old and newly diagnosed, with a disease duration of less than 2 months. Any patient with an uncontrolled infection, another autoimmune disease, pregnancy or lactation was excluded. Diagnoses relied on clinical symptoms, serum thyroxine and TRAb, thyroid ultrasound and orbital computed tomography. A first-round RT-PCR of the TCR CDR3 used the HTBI primer set with the Qiagen OneStep RT-PCR kit. Most expanded thyroid clonotypes (frequency above 0.001) were also detected in blood, a finding suggesting that blood repertoires may reflect thyroid immune responses. In cross-validation, a model built on a 13 V-J signature told ophthalmopathy apart from stable hyperthyroidism with less than 90% sensitivity and about 81% specificity, and in testing the same model reached 80%/75%. In validation, the model predicted progression to ophthalmopathy a median of roughly 6.5 months before onset, with about 64% sensitivity and roughly 77% specificity. To identify TCR V-J signatures that set the groups apart, the researchers used a discovery cohort of about a hundred patients, made up of 40 to 45 with Graves' ophthalmopathy and some 55 with stable Graves' hyperthyroidism. Prospective prediction of ophthalmopathy was tested in an independent validation cohort consisting of some 18 hyperthyroidism patients and approximately 16 patients who later progressed to ophthalmopathy. The 100 or so discovery patients were randomly split 7:3 into training and test sets. The study also compared thyroid tissue and blood T-cell repertoires from a handful of Graves' hyperthyroidism patients. After blood sampling, hyperthyroidism patients were treated with methimazole at a starting dose of 30 mg daily, and ophthalmopathy patients were treated with high-dose intravenous methylprednisolone. Libraries were constructed in a second round of multiplex PCR, after which size selection and purification were carried out. Sequencing of the libraries was done on an Illumina HiSeq2000 using paired-end 100 bp reads. Raw data were processed with SOAPnuke, discarding reads with adapters, uncalled bases, mean Phred below 15, or no exact constant-primer or identifier match. COPE v1.2.5 was used to merge high-quality paired reads, and clonotypes were defined as unique nucleotide sequences. Clonotypes were aligned to IMGT TRBV, TRBD and TRBJ reference segments using MiTCR v1.1. The analysis included only V-J combinations with a frequency above 0.0001, which together covered roughly 99% of the repertoires. A TCS score was defined as the ratio of F50 (clonal expansion) to E x V (chaos), with BLOSUM62-based TCRdist applied between CDR3 peptides within each V-J. Welch's t-statistics and random forest reduced several hundred V-J features to roughly 13, which were used in a naive Bayes classifier (R e1071). No statistical method was used to fix the sample size in advance, and group allocation was not hidden from the investigators. TCR Vbeta CDR3 sequencing of some 140 peripheral blood samples (fewer than 45 ophthalmopathy, approximately 80 hyperthyroidism and approximately 17 progressor patients) is reported in the paper.

This chain joins TRBV11-3 to TRBJ1-1; tentative D gene TRBD1, with 5 bases matching. The specimen was peripheral blood mononuclear cells (PBMCs), collected at new diagnosis, from a patient treated with antithyroid drugs. This clonotype was sampled from a woman aged 25 to 39 with Graves disease. Donor details come from another sample of the same person, matched by shared clones. The base sequence is TGTGCCAGCAGCTTACGGGGACACACTGAAGCTTTCTTT. The encoded protein is CASSLRGHTEAFF.